The sequence of this T cell receptor (beta chain) was determined in a study of blood T cell repertoires in COVID-19. Study-wide context: COVID-19 samples from acute and convalescent phases originated in the United States, Italy and Spain. The analysed material was cDNA or gDNA that came from T cells, B-cell-depleted T cells, or PBMCs.

The germline gives CDR1 MGHRA, CDR2 YSYEKL. The CDR3 runs 18 residues. Trimming removed 0 bases from V and 1 base from J; junction bases left unmatched: 5. As processed by the authors: Reference gene primer amplification gave nucleated cell count estimates. Produced via immunoSEQ multiplex PCR; TCRdb's table is partial and in-frame only. That table furnishes V, J and clone size, whereas the DNA furnished D and trimming. The sample holds about 28,000 clones, about nine tenths seen once. This chain links TRBV4-1 with TRBJ1-5; 11 bases align to TRBD1. The clonotype comes from a man aged 55 to 70 with active COVID-19. The sample was peripheral blood. The CDR3: CASSQEIRDRGSNQPQHF. The DNA of the CDR3 is TGCGCCAGCAGCCAAGAGATAAGGGACAGGGGGAGCAATCAGCCCCAGCATTTT.